The T cell receptor beta chain described here comes from a study of shared clonotypes between healthy human individuals. TCRdb keeps only in-frame clones here, not all; method: immunoSEQ multiplex PCR. The data hold roughly 1,100,000 clones, with about 74% observed a single time. The TCR sequence derives from a man younger than 30 in good health. The specimen sequenced was memory CD4+ T cells sorted from blood. As to subset: CD45RA-negative fraction.

The CDR3 region has the DNA TGTGCCAGCAGTGGGGACAGGGCTAGACAGACCCAGTACTTC. This encodes CASSGDRARQTQYF. The J gene is TRBJ2-5, the V gene TRBV2; 9 bases are shared with TRBD1. CDR1 SNHLY and CDR2 FYNNEI come from the germline V gene. The CDR3 has 14 amino acids. J was trimmed by 6 bases and V by 4 bases; bases with no gene match: 6.